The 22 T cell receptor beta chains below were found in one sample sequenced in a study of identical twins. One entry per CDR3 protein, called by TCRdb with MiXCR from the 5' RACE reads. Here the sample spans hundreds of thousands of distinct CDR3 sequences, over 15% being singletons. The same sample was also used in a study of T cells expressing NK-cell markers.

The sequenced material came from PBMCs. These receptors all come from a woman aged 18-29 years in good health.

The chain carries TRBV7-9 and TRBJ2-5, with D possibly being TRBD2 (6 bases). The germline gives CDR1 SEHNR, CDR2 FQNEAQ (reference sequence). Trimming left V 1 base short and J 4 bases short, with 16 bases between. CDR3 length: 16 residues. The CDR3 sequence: CASSLGAGAAGETQYF. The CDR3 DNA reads TGTGCCAGCAGCTTAGGGGCAGGAGCAGCGGGAGAGACCCAGTACTTC.

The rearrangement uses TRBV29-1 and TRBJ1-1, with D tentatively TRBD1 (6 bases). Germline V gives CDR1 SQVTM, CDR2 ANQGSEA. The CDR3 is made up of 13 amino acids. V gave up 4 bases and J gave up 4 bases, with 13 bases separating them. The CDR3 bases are TGCAGCGTTGGAACGGGGGCTTCCACTGAAGCTTTCTTT. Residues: CSVGTGASTEAFF.

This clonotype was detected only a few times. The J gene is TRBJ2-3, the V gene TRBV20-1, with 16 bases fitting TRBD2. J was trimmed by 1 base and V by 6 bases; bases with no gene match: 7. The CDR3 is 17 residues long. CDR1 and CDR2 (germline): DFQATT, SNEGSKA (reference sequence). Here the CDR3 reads CSAPGLAGGRGTDTQYF. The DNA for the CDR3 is TGCAGTGCCCCGGGACTAGCGGGAGGGCGAGGCACAGATACGCAGTATTTT.

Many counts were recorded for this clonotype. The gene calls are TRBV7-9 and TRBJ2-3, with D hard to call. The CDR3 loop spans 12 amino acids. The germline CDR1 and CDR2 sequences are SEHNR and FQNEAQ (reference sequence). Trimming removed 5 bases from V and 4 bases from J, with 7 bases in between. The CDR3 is CASSQLADTQYF. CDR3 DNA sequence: TGTGCCAGCAGCCAGCTTGCAGATACGCAGTATTTT.

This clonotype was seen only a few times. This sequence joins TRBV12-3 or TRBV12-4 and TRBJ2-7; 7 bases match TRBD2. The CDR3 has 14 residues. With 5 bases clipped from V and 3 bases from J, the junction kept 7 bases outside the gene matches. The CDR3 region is CASSPFGGGYEQYF. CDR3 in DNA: TGTGCCAGCAGTCCATTTGGGGGGGGCTACGAGCAGTACTTC.

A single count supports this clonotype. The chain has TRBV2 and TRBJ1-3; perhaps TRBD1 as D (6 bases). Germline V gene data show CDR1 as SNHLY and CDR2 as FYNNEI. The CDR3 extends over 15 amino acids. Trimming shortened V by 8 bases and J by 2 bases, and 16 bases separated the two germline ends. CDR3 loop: CASATRQGTGNTIYF. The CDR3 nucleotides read TGTGCCAGCGCCACAAGGCAGGGGACTGGAAACACCATATATTTT.

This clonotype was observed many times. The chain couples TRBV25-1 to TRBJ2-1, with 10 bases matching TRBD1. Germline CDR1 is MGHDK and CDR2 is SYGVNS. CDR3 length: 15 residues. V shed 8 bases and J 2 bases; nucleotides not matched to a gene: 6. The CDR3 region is CASDRTGGAYNEQFF. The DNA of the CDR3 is TGTGCCAGCGATAGGACAGGGGGGGCCTACAATGAGCAGTTCTTC.

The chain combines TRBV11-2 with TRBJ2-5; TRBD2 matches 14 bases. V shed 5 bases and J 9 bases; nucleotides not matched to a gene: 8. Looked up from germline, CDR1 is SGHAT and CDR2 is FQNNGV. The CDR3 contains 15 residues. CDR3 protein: CASSRLAGGIVPQYF. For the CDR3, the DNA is TGTGCCAGCAGCCGACTAGCGGGAGGGATTGTCCCCCAGTACTTC. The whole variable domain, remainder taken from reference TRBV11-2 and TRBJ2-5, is EAGVAQSPRYKIIEKRQSVAFWCNPISGHATLYWYQQILGQGPKLLIQFQNNGVVDDSQLPKDRFSAERLKGVDSTLKIQPAKLEDSAVYLCASSRLAGGIVPQYFGPGTRLLVL.

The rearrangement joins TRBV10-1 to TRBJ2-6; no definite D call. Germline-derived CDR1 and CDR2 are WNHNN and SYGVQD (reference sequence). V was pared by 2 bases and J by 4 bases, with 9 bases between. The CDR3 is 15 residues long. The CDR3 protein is CASSEGWPGANVLTF. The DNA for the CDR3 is TGCGCCAGCAGTGAGGGGTGGCCGGGGGCCAACGTCCTGACTTTC.

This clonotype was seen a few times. The CDR3 sequence: CASSHLPGLAGAIRQETQYF. CDR3 coding DNA: TGTGCCAGCAGCCATCTTCCGGGACTAGCGGGCGCTATACGCCAAGAGACCCAGTACTTC. V gene TRBV4-2 combines with J gene TRBJ2-5, with TRBD2 matching 12 bases. Looked up from germline, CDR1 is LGHNA and CDR2 is YNFKEQ. The CDR3 loop spans 20 amino acids. J lost 1 base, V lost 3 bases, and 15 bases had no gene match.

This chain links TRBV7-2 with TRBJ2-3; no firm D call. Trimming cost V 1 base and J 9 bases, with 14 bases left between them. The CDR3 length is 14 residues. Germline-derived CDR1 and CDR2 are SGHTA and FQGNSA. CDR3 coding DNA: TGTGCCAGCAGCTTAGTAGGCCGCAGACCGACGCAGTATTTT. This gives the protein CASSLVGRRPTQYF.

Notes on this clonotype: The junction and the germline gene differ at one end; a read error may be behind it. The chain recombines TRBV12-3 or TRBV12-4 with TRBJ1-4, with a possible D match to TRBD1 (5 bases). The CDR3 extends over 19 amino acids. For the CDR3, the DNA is TGTACCAGCAGTTTAATAGGGGACTGGAAGAATAGGGTCAATGAAAAACTGTTTTTT. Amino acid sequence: CTSSLIGDWKNRVNEKLFF.

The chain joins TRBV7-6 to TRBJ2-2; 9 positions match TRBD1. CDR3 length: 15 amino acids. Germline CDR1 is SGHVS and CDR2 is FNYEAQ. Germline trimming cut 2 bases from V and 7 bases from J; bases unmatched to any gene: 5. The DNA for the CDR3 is TGTGCCAGCAGCTTAACAGGGGGCGTTTACGGGGAGCTGTTTTTT. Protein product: CASSLTGGVYGELFF.

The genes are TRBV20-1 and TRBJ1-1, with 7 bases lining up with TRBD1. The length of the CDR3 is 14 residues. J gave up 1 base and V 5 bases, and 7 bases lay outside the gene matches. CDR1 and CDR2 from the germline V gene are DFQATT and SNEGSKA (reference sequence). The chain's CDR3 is CSAAYRGRNTEAFF. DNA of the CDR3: TGCAGTGCTGCTTACAGGGGAAGGAACACTGAAGCTTTCTTT.

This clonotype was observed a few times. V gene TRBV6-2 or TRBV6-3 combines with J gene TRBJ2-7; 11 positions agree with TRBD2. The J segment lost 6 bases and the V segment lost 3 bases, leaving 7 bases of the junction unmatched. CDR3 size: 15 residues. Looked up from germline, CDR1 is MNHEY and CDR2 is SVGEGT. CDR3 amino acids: CASSYYTSGRLEQYF. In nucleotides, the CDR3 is TGTGCCAGCAGTTATTATACTAGCGGGAGACTCGAGCAGTACTTC.

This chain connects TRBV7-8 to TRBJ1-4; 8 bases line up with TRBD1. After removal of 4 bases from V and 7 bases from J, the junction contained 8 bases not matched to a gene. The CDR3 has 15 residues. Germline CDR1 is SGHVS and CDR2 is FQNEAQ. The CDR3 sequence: CASSSGQGRGEKLFF. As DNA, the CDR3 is TGTGCCAGCAGCTCCGGACAGGGAAGGGGTGAAAAACTGTTTTTT.

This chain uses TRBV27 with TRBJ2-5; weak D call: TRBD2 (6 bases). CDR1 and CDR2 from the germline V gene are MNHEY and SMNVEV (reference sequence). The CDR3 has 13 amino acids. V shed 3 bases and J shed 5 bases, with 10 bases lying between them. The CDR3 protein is CASSFGGTETQYF. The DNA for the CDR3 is TGTGCCAGCAGTTTTGGGGGGACGGAGACCCAGTACTTC.

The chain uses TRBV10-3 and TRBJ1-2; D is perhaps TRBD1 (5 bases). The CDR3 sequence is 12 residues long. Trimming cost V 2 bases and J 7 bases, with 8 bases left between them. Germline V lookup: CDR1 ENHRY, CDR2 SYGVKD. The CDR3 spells CAISEPGSGYTF. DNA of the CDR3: TGTGCCATCAGTGAGCCAGGGAGTGGCTACACCTTC.

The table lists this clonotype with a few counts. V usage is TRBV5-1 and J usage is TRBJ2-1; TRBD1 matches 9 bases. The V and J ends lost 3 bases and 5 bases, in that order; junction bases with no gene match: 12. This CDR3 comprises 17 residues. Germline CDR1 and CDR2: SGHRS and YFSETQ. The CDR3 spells CASSSDLTGGGHNEQFF. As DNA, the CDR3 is TGCGCCAGCAGCTCAGATCTCACAGGGGGCGGTCACAATGAGCAGTTCTTC.

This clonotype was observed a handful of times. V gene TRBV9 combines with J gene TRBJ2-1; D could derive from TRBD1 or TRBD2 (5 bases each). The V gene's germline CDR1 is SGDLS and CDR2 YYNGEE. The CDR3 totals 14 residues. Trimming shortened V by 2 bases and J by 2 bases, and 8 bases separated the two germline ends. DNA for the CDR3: TGTGCCAGCAGCGTTAGAGGGGCCTACAATGAGCAGTTCTTC. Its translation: CASSVRGAYNEQFF.

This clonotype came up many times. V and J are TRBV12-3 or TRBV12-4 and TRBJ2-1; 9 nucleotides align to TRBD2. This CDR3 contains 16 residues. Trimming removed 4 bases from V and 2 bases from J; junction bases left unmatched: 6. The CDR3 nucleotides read TGTGCCAGCAGTTCCGCGGGACTAGCAGCCTACAATGAGCAGTTCTTC. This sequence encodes CASSSAGLAAYNEQFF.

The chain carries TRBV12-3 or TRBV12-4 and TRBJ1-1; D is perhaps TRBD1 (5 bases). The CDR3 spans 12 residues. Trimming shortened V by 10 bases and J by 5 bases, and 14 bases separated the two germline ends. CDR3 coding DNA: TGTGCCATCGGGACGGGTGAAACTGAAGCTTTCTTT. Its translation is CAIGTGETEAFF.